This T cell receptor beta chain was recorded in a study of T-cell memory formation after mild COVID-19. There are a few counts of this clonotype. TCRdb called the 5' RACE reads again in MiXCR, with one record for every CDR3 protein. The data contain hundreds of thousands of distinct CDR3 sequences, 25% to 30% of them singletons. Germline CDR1 and CDR2: MNHEY and SVGAGI. CDR3 length: 16 residues. Trimming shortened V by 5 bases and J by 0 bases, and 17 bases separated the two germline ends. This TCR came from an adult woman who had mild COVID-19 (a few samples of this study predate the infection). Cell type and time point are not known. The specimen was PBMCs or a T cell subset sorted from them (not recorded which). V usage is TRBV6-5 and J usage is TRBJ2-7; D is unresolved. CDR3: CASSQQEPQSSYEQYF. Here the CDR3 DNA reads TGTGCCAGCAGTCAGCAGGAGCCTCAGAGCTCCTACGAGCAGTACTTC.